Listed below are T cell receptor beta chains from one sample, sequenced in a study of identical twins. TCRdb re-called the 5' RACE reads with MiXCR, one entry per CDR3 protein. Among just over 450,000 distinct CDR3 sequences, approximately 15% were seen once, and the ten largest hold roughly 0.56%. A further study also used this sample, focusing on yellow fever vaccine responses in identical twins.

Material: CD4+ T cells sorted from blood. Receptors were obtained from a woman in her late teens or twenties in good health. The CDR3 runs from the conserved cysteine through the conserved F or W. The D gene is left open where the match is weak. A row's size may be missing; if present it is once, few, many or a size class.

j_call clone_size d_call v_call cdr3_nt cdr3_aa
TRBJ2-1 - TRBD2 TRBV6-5 TGTGCCAGCAGTTCCCCCGGGGGGGGAAATGAGCAGTTCTTC CASSSPGGGNEQFF
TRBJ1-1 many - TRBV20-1 TGCAGTGCTAGACAGGGAACTGAAGCTTTCTTT CSARQGTEAFF
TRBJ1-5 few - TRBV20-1 TGCAGTGCTAGCCCTGGGCAGATTAGCAATCAGCCCCAGCATTTT CSASPGQISNQPQHF
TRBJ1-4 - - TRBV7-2 TGTGCCAGCAGCTTAGGGTACGGGGGATCTAATGAAAAACTGTTTTTT CASSLGYGGSNEKLFF
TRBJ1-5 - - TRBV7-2 TGTGCCAGCAGCTTAGGAATAGGGTCCAATCAGCCCCAGCATTTT CASSLGIGSNQPQHF
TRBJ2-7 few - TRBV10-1 TGCGCCAGCAGTGACAAGGAAACCTACGAGCAGTACTTC CASSDKETYEQYF
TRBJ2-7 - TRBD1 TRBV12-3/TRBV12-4 TGTGCCAGCAGCCAAAACCCCCGGGACAGATACGAGCAGTACTTC CASSQNPRDRYEQYF
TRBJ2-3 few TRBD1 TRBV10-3 TGTGCCATCAGGGGGACAGGGTACACAGATACGCAGTATTTT CAIRGTGYTDTQYF
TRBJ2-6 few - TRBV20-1 TGCAGTGCAGAAAAAGGGGTCCTGACTTTC CSAEKGVLTF
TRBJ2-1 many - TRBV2 TGTGCCAGCAGTTCCGACAGTTCAAGGTCCTACAATGAGCAGTTCTTC CASSSDSSRSYNEQFF
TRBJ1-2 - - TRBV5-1 TGCGCCAGCTCAAGCTTGGAGGGGTATGGCTACACCTTC CASSSLEGYGYTF
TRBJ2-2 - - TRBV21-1 TGTGCCAGCAGCAAAACGGGGGAGGAGAACACCGGGGAGCTGTTTTTT CASSKTGEENTGELFF
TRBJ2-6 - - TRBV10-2 TGCGCCAGCAGTGAGTCTGGCGCTCGGTCCGGGGCCAACGTCCTGACTTTC CASSESGARSGANVLTF
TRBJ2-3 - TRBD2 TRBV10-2 TGCGCCAGCATTTCGGACACCATGGGGACTATTAGCACAGATACGCAGTATTTT CASISDTMGTISTDTQYF
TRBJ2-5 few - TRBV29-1 TGCAGCGTTTTTTTTACGTCCCAAGAGGAGACCCAGTACTTC CSVFFTSQEETQYF
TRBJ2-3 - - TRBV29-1 TGCAGCGGATACAGGGTCTCGGGCGATACGCAGTATTTT CSGYRVSGDTQYF
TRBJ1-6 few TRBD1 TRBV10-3 TGTGCCATCAGTGAGGACAGGGGGCGGTCACCCCTCCACTTT CAISEDRGRSPLHF
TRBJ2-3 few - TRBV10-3 TGTGCCATCAGTGATCAGGCAGATACGCAGTATTTT CAISDQADTQYF
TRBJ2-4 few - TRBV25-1 TGTGCCAGCAGTGAATACGGCAAAAACATTCAGTACTTC CASSEYGKNIQYF
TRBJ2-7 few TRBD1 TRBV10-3 TGTGCCATCATGGCCGGGACGGACAGGGCATCCGAGCAGTACTTC CAIMAGTDRASEQYF
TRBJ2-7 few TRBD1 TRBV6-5 TGTGCCAGCAGTTACCCCACAGGGGGCATGGAGCAGTACTTC CASSYPTGGMEQYF
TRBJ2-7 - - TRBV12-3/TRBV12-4 TGTGCCAGCAGTTTAGATGGCGTCTCCTACGAGCAGTACTTC CASSLDGVSYEQYF
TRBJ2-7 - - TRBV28 TGTGCCAGCAGGGTCCCCCCCCCACAGGGTTACGAGCAGTACTTC CASRVPPPQGYEQYF
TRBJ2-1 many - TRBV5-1 TGCGCCAGCAGCCGGGACTCAATCTACAATGAGCAGTTCTTC CASSRDSIYNEQFF
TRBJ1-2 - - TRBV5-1 TGCGCCAGCAGTATTGCAGCTAACTATGGCTACACCTTC CASSIAANYGYTF
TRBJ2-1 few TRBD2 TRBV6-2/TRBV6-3 TGTGCCAGCAGTTATTCCCTAAGACTAGCCCTTACTCACAATGAGCAGTTCTTC CASSYSLRLALTHNEQFF
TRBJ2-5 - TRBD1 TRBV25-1 TGTGCCAGCAGCCCGGACAGGGGGCGGTCGGAGACCCAGTACTTC CASSPDRGRSETQYF
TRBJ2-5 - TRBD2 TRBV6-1 TGTGCCAGCAGCCCCACGGGGGGAAGGGAGACCCAGTACTTC CASSPTGGRETQYF